This entry concerns a single TCR beta chain. This clonotype came up a few times. The antigen it binds to is not known. Base qualities are not at hand, and no much larger clone is one base apart. The library was obtained by RT-PCR. The sequencing machine was an Illumina HiSeq 2500. TCRdb reprocessing: public reads trimmed at Q25 with fastp, clones called with MiXCR, in-frame beta chains kept. When rows share a CDR3 protein, they turn into one entry using the most common DNA and genes. The sample records over 150,000 distinct CDR3 sequences, about 10% of which are singletons. Roughly 36% of the sample rests with the top ten. The record originates from a study of response to subunit inactivated influenza vaccine (dated by TCRdb to 2017 to 2018). With regard to the full study: Deep quantitative T cell receptor repertoire profiling was used in the study to track responses to a trivalent subunit inactivated influenza vaccine.

Beyond this particular receptor, the publication reports: The authors suggested that each seasonal influenza vaccination may recruit only a limited number of new T cells.

The receptor was isolated from a man aged 50 to 69 who received an inactivated influenza vaccine. Donor details come from another sample of the same person, matched by shared clones. The input for sequencing was CD8+ T cells sorted from PBMCs, taken approximately 25 months after vaccination.

Here is the DNA: TGTGCCAGCAGCCCCGGAGAGAACTACGAGCAGTACTTC. It is translated as CASSPGENYEQYF. The chain uses TRBV4-2 and TRBJ2-7, with no confidently assigned D gene. Including cysteine and phenylalanine, the CDR3 has 13 amino acids. Kept here is only the CDR3 DNA, which spans 39 bases and is read in frame from base 1. The junction shows trimming of 4 bases on V and 3 bases on J, plus 10 bases between the germline ends. The germline V gene sets CDR1 to LGHNA and CDR2 to YNFKEQ.